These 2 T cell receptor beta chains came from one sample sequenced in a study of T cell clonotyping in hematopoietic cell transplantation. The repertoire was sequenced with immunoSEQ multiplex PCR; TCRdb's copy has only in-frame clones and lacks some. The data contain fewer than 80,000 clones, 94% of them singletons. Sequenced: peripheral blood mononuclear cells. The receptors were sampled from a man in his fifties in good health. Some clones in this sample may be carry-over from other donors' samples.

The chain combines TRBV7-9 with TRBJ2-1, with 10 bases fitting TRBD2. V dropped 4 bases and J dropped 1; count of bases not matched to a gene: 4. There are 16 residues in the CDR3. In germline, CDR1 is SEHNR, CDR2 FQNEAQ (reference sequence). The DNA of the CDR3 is TGTGCCAGCAGCTCCACGACTAGCGGGTCCTACAATGAGCAGTTCTTC. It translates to CASSSTTSGSYNEQFF.

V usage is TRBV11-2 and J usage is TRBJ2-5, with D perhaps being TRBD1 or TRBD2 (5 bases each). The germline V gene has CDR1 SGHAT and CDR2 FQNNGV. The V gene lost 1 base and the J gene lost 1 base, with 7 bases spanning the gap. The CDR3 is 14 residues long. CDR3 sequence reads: CASSLAGLQETQYF. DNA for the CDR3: TGTGCCAGCAGCTTAGCGGGGCTCCAAGAGACCCAGTACTTC.